These T cell receptor beta chains were read from a single sample in a study of a mutant IDH1 vaccine in newly diagnosed glioma. These receptors' targets are unknown. Data came from immunoSEQ multiplex PCR; TCRdb stores just in-frame clones and leaves some out. The sample has about 56,000 clones; approximately 87% are singletons. The starting material was PBMCs, obtained from a glioma patient whose treatment included an IDH1 peptide vaccine. Receptors originate from a man aged 35-49 years with glioma. The conserved cysteine and the conserved F or W are not part of the CDR3 here. The order of the fields is CDR3 protein, V gene, J gene, D gene. D genes are given only for firm matches.

CDR3: ASSTLPRDRGLGYT
V: TRBV19
J: TRBJ1-2
D: TRBD1

CDR3: ASSNLGGSWETQY
V: TRBV27
J: TRBJ2-5
D: -

CDR3: ASSPPRGAKNIQY
V: TRBV6-5
J: TRBJ2-4
D: -

CDR3: ASSSDWTSGTFRTDTQY
V: TRBV11-2
J: TRBJ2-3
D: TRBD2

CDR3: ASNQRGAADTQY
V: TRBV7-2
J: TRBJ2-3
D: -

CDR3: ATDSDGNTIY
V: TRBV10-3
J: TRBJ1-3
D: -

CDR3: ASSSGINYGYT
V: TRBV28
J: TRBJ1-2
D: -

CDR3: ASSDRASGTTGELF
V: TRBV7-9
J: TRBJ2-2
D: TRBD2

CDR3: ASRSTGTGMDIQY
V: TRBV6-5
J: TRBJ2-4
D: TRBD1

CDR3: ASSYSTRSTDTQY
V: TRBV6-5
J: TRBJ2-3
D: -

CDR3: ASSMGGKWEDTQY
V: TRBV19
J: TRBJ2-3
D: -

CDR3: ASSLGTGAAYEQY
V: TRBV7-2
J: TRBJ2-7
D: -

CDR3: ASSRPGVEKLF
V: TRBV2
J: TRBJ1-4
D: -

CDR3: ASKAGSYEQY
V: TRBV6-5
J: TRBJ2-7
D: -

CDR3: ASSHGRGNTEAF
V: TRBV2
J: TRBJ1-1
D: -

CDR3: ASSDDRVNRDTQY
V: TRBV5-4
J: TRBJ2-3
D: TRBD1

CDR3: ASSETGDQPQH
V: TRBV6-1
J: TRBJ1-5
D: TRBD1

CDR3: ASSWGGLTSGSSEQY
V: TRBV7-6
J: TRBJ2-7
D: TRBD2

CDR3: AISEGGAANNQPQH
V: TRBV10-3
J: TRBJ1-5
D: -

CDR3: ASSYSIGSYEQY
V: TRBV6-5
J: TRBJ2-7
D: -

CDR3: ASSQTPLGTGIETQY
V: TRBV4-1
J: TRBJ2-5
D: TRBD1

CDR3: ATSRGGLSGGETQY
V: TRBV15
J: TRBJ2-5
D: TRBD2

CDR3: ASSSGLSNLYGYT
V: TRBV5-4
J: TRBJ1-2
D: -

CDR3: ASSERTYQETQY
V: TRBV2
J: TRBJ2-5
D: -

CDR3: ASIPGQNTGELF
V: TRBV28
J: TRBJ2-2
D: -

CDR3: ASSLAGGSHNEQF
V: TRBV11-2
J: TRBJ2-1
D: -

CDR3: ASSSQETSGRAVYTQY
V: TRBV18
J: TRBJ2-3
D: TRBD2

CDR3: ASNQQGSDEQY
V: TRBV6-6
J: TRBJ2-7
D: TRBD1

CDR3: ASRGSGGGTDTQY
V: TRBV6-5
J: TRBJ2-3
D: -

CDR3: ASSRDITSGSYEQY
V: TRBV7-2
J: TRBJ2-7
D: TRBD2